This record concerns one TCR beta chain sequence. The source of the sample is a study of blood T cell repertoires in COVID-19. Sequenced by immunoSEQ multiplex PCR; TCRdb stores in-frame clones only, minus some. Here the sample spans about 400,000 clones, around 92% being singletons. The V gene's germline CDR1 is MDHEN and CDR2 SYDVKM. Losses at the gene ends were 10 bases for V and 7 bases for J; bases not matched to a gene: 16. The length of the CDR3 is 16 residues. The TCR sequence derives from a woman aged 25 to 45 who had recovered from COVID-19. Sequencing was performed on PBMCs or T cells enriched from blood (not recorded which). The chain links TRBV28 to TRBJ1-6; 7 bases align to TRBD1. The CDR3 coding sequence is TGTGCCACCCGACCCGGGACAGTAACTAAAAATTCACCCCTCCACTTT. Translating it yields CATRPGTVTKNSPLHF.